This T cell receptor beta chain came from a study of blood T cell repertoires in COVID-19. The CDR3 is 13 amino acids. Looked up from germline, CDR1 is SNHLY and CDR2 is FYNNEI. J gave up 9 bases and V 7 bases, and 5 bases lay outside the gene matches. The protocol was immunoSEQ multiplex PCR, while the TCRdb copy is restricted to in-frame clones and leaves out a portion. The data contain 410,000 or so clones, 70% to 90% of them singletons. The material sequenced was peripheral blood. The source of this sequence is a woman aged 25-40 years with active or convalescent COVID-19. The V and J genes are TRBV2 and TRBJ1-6, with 8 bases fitting TRBD1. CDR3 protein: CASTGQGGSPLHF. The CDR3 nucleotides read TGTGCCAGCACTGGACAGGGAGGTTCACCCCTCCACTTT.